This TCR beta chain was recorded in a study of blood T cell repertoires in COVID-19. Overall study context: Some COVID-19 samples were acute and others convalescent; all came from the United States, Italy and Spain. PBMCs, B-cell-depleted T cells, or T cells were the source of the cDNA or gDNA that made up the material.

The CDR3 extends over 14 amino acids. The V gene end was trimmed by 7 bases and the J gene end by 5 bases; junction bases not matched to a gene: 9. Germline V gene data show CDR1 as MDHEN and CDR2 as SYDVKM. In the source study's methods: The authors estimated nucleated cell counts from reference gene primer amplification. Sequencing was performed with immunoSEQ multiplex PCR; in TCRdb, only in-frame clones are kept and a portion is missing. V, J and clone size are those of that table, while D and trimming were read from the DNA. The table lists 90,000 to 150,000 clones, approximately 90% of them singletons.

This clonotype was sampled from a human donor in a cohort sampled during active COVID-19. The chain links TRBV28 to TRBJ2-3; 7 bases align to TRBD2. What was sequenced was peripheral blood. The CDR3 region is CASTVSREGDTQYF. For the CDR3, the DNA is TGTGCCAGCACGGTATCTAGGGAGGGAGATACGCAGTATTTT.